The sequence of this TCR beta chain was determined in a study of CD8 T cells in Susac syndrome. CDR1 SGHDT and CDR2 YYEEEE come from the germline V gene. This CDR3 has 15 amino acids. The V and J ends lost 2 bases and 1 base respectively, with 13 bases between them. The RNA input was about 0.5 to 1 ug, and it was reverse transcribed with random hexamers. Multiplex immunoSEQ PCR targeted 54 Vbeta and 13 Jbeta TCR beta segments. TCRdb passed the immunoSEQ multiplex PCR reads through MiXCR, listing each CDR3 protein once. This sample has 100,000 to 150,000 distinct CDR3 sequences, with less than 95% found just once.

The genes are TRBV5-6 and TRBJ2-7; D gene unclear. Sample: CD4+ T cells from PBMCs. The clonotype comes from a human donor with multiple sclerosis. The CDR3 DNA reads TGTGCCAGCAGCTTTCAGCTGTCCCAGTCCTACGAGCAGTACTTC. Translating gives CASSFQLSQSYEQYF. The whole variable domain, remainder taken from reference TRBV5-6 and TRBJ2-7, is DAGVTQSPTHLIKTRGQQVTLRCSPKSGHDTVSWYQQALGQGPQFIFQYYEEEERQRGNFPDRFSGHQFPNYSSELNVNALLLGDSALYLCASSFQLSQSYEQYFGPGTRLTVT.